These 2 T cell receptor beta chains came from one sample sequenced in a study of CD8+CD57+ T cells in acquired aplastic anemia. Patients included in sequencing had previously demonstrated CD8+CD57+ cell expansion by flow cytometry. Investigators profiled TCR beta VDJ and CDR3 from genomic DNA template. TCRdb reanalysed the reads using MiXCR and keeps one entry per CDR3 protein. The sample consists of approximately 250,000 distinct CDR3 sequences, 82% of them appearing once. The sample comprised sorted CD4+, CD8+, or CD8+CD57+ T cells (not recorded which) from PBMCs. These receptor sequences come from a human donor with aplastic anemia.

This clonotype was seen once. The rearrangement joins TRBV11-3 to TRBJ1-2; 9 positions match TRBD1. Trimming cost V 4 bases and J 4 bases; bases outside gene matches: 7. The CDR3 runs 15 residues. CDR1 is SGHNT, CDR2 YENEEA, per germline. DNA for the CDR3: TGTGCCAGCAGCTCCTCGGGACAGGGAACCTATGGCTACACCTTC. This sequence encodes CASSSSGQGTYGYTF.

This chain links TRBV7-9 with TRBJ2-2; D is unresolved. Germline V CDR1 and CDR2: SEHNR, FQNEAQ (reference sequence). The CDR3 has 12 amino acids. The ends were cut back, 5 bases at V and 5 bases at J, with 6 bases in the middle. CDR3 nucleotide sequence: TGTGCCAGCAGCCCTTGGACCGGGGAGCTGTTTTTT. Translated: CASSPWTGELFF.